A selection of T cell receptor beta chains follows, all from one sample in a study of blood T cell repertoires in COVID-19. Only in-frame clones appear in the TCRdb table, and some are missing; sequencing was by immunoSEQ multiplex PCR. The profile covers approximately 200,000 clones, with less than 85% appearing a single time and roughly 7.8% taken by the ten largest. Sequences were obtained from peripheral blood. The receptors here all came from a woman of 80 years or more with COVID-19, enrolled during active disease. Each CDR3 is given with its conserved first and last residue. A D gene is named only where the DNA matches it firmly. Clone sizes are given selectively: once, few, many, or a class where the clone is expanded.

TRBV23-1,TRBJ1-1,16,TRBD1,once,CASSQRTGAEDTEAFF,TGCGCCAGCAGTCAGCGTACAGGGGCGGAGGACACTGAAGCTTTCTTT
TRBV5-1,TRBJ2-7,15,.,.,CASSVGSRGDNEQYF,TGCGCCAGCAGCGTGGGCTCCCGAGGGGACAACGAGCAGTACTTC
TRBV7-9,TRBJ1-5,14,TRBD1,.,CASSPGTGNQPQHF,TGTGCCAGCAGCCCCGGGACAGGCAATCAGCCCCAGCATTTT
TRBV19,TRBJ1-1,14,TRBD1,.,CASSTSGTAKEAFF,TGTGCCAGTAGCACTTCCGGGACAGCCAAAGAAGCTTTCTTT
TRBV5-4,TRBJ1-2,14,TRBD1,.,CASSTGQGADGYTF,TGTGCCAGCAGCACCGGACAGGGGGCCGATGGCTACACCTTC
TRBV19,TRBJ2-4,15,.,.,CASSPIGEVVNIQYF,TGTGCCAGTAGTCCGATCGGGGAAGTAGTCAACATTCAGTACTTC
TRBV2,TRBJ1-5,13,.,.,CASSGSGNQPQHF,TGTGCCAGCAGTGGAAGCGGGAATCAGCCCCAGCATTTT
TRBV10-3,TRBJ2-7,14,.,.,CAMDRGGSGGEQYF,TGTGCCATGGACCGTGGGGGGTCCGGTGGGGAGCAGTACTTC
TRBV3-1/TRBV3-2,TRBJ2-3,13,.,.,CASSQGVSNTQYF,TGTGCCAGCAGCCAAGGCGTATCAAATACGCAGTATTTT
TRBV18,TRBJ1-4,16,TRBD1,.,CASSPGQVQTHEKLFF,TGTGCCAGCTCACCAGGACAGGTCCAAACACATGAAAAACTGTTTTTT
TRBV19,TRBJ1-5,13,.,.,CASSGFEGQPQHF,TGTGCCAGTAGCGGGTTCGAAGGTCAGCCCCAGCATTTT
TRBV18,TRBJ2-3,16,TRBD1,.,CASSPPNRGSTDTQYF,TGTGCCAGCTCACCACCCAACAGGGGGAGCACAGATACGCAGTATTTT
TRBV11-2,TRBJ1-1,14,.,few,CASSLDGEGTEAFF,TGTGCCAGCAGCTTAGATGGGGAGGGCACTGAAGCTTTCTTT
TRBV6-5,TRBJ1-1,15,.,.,CASSYSPGPELEAFF,TGTGCCAGCAGTTACTCGCCAGGTCCGGAACTGGAAGCTTTCTTT
TRBV10-2,TRBJ2-7,15,TRBD1,.,CASSEGDRGGYEQYF,TGCGCCAGCAGTGAGGGGGACAGGGGCGGCTACGAGCAGTACTTC
TRBV18,TRBJ1-1,14,TRBD1,.,CASSPTGARTEAFF,TGTGCCAGCTCACCGACAGGGGCACGGACTGAAGCTTTCTTT
TRBV7-7,TRBJ2-2,16,.,.,CASSSLGSPNTGELFF,TGTGCTAGCAGCTCCCTGGGCAGTCCAAACACCGGGGAGCTGTTTTTT